This T cell receptor (beta chain) was identified in a study of blood T cell repertoires in COVID-19. At the level of the study: Researchers got acute and convalescent COVID-19 samples from the United States, Italy and Spain.

Measured with immunoSEQ multiplex PCR; TCRdb has only the in-frame clones, and not every one. The repertoire includes under 350,000 clones, over 75% of them detected once, and approximately 4.1% sits in the top ten. This CDR3 is built from 12 residues. Participants came from fewer than 25 US areas, aged about 18 to 100 years. Cohort 3 donors counted as recovered after two negative PCRs, clearance, or resolved symptoms. The chain joins TRBV21-1 to TRBJ2-1; the table's D call, TRBD2, was not checked against the DNA. TRBV21-1 is recorded as a pseudogene. Material: PBMCs or T cells enriched from blood (not recorded which). The source of this sequence is a man between 25 and 39 years old who had recovered from COVID-19. The DNA for the CDR3 is TGTGCCAGCCGGGAGAGGAACAATGAGCAGTTCTTC. This gives the protein CASRERNNEQFF.